This TCR beta chain was retrieved from a study of T cell responses to AZD1222 COVID-19 vaccine. Study-level points and caveats: Females made up more of the donors, who were largely white British, and clonal diversity may have come out too low. Vaccine-related CD4 TCRs covered spike, predominating at 160-218 and 743-854.

To note about this clone: Antigen specificity is unknown.

Repertoires were generated with immunoSEQ multiplex PCR, while TCRdb's copy carries only in-frame clones and drops some. The data contain over 75,000 clones, 75% to 90% of them singletons. This clonotype originated in an adult in good health. Sequences were derived from peripheral blood, sampled on day 0 of AZD1222 vaccination.

CDR3 sequence reads: CAVFAGTAYGYTF. Here the CDR3 DNA reads TGTGCCGTGTTCGCCGGGACAGCCTATGGCTACACCTTC. The V call is TRBV30, the J call TRBJ1-2; 7 positions match TRBD1. The CDR3 spans 13 residues. The germline CDR1 and CDR2 sequences are GTSNPN and SVGIG (reference sequence). V was clipped by 8 bases and J by 4 bases; unmatched bases: 10.